The present entry profiles one T cell receptor (beta chain) with its context. Its antigen is undetermined. Libraries were prepared by immunoSEQ multiplex PCR; TCRdb keeps only in-frame clonotypes and omits some of them. The top ten clones hold roughly 12% of a sample with over 95,000 clones, about 92% of them seen once. The CDR3 has 12 amino acids. The V gene lost 4 bases and the J gene lost 9 bases, with 14 bases spanning the gap. In germline, CDR1 is SGHRS, CDR2 YFSETQ. This entry is derived from a study of T cell responses to AZD1222 COVID-19 vaccine. Findings and caveats of the study: Vaccination with two AZD1222 doses was followed by a rise in Spike-specific TCR breadth and depth. Spike regions recognized by vaccine-associated CD4 TCRs spanned the protein, led by 160-218 and 743-854. Targets within unmutated variant regions were reportedly found for nearly half of spike-specific TCRs. Donors were chiefly white British, with a greater number of females, and clonal diversity was perhaps underestimated.

This clonotype originated in an adult in good health. This sample comprised peripheral blood, obtained on day 0 of AZD1222 vaccination. The chain links TRBV5-1 to TRBJ2-7; a possible D gene is TRBD1 (5 bases). The CDR3 nucleotides are TGCGCCAGCAGCGCAGGGTTCGAGATGCAGTACTTC. The encoded protein is CASSAGFEMQYF.